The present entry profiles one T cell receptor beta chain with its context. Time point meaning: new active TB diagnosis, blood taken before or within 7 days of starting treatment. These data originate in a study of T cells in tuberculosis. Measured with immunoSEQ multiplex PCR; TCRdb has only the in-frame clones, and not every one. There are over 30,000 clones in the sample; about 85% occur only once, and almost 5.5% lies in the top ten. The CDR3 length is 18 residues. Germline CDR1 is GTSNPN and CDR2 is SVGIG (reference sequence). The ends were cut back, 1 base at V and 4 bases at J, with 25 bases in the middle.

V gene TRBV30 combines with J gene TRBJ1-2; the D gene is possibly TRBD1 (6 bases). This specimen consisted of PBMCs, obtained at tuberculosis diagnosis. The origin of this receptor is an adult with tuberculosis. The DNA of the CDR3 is TGTGCCTGGAGTGGGCAGTTTGGGGACACCGAGTACCTCTATGGCTACACCTTC. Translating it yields CAWSGQFGDTEYLYGYTF.